This record covers a single TCR beta chain. The data stem from a study of T-cell reconstitution after alpha-beta-depleted transplantation in children. Unmatched junction bases numbered 13, after V lost 8 bases and J lost 7 bases. CDR3 size: 15 residues. Germline CDR1 is SNHLY and CDR2 is FYNNEI. A TCRbeta library incorporating unique molecular identifiers was prepared. TCRdb independently ran MiXCR on the PCR reads; one entry per CDR3 protein. The profile covers fewer than 550,000 distinct CDR3 sequences, with about a tenth appearing a single time and about 5% taken by the ten largest. The source was PBMCs from the stem cell graft donor, collected from the stem cell graft. The TCR was taken from a human donor who donated a stem cell graft to a child with acute myeloid leukemia. The chain recombines TRBV2 with TRBJ2-1, with 8 positions matching TRBD1. The CDR3 here is CASRTIGTGWNEQFF. CDR3 nucleotides: TGTGCCAGCCGAACTATCGGGACAGGTTGGAATGAGCAGTTCTTC.